This T cell receptor (beta chain) was captured in a study of shared clonotypes between healthy human individuals. Study conclusions and caveats: Across subsets, estimated richness was generally greater for naive than for memory populations. It was only blood that was sampled, and tissue repertoires likely differ.

Comment on this clone: Its matching antigen is unknown.

Some clones are missing from TCRdb's copy, which holds only in-frame ones; the method was immunoSEQ multiplex PCR. Among some 500,000 clones, around 96% were seen once, and the ten largest hold 0.06%. The donor cohort consisted entirely of Caucasian adults residing in Nashville, Tennessee. Germline CDR1 reads SGHRS; CDR2 reads YFSETQ. The CDR3 spans 15 residues. V was trimmed by 2 bases and J by 9 bases, leaving 17 bases between them. This TCR derives from a woman aged 25 to 39 in good health. The chain is built from TRBV5-1 and TRBJ2-2; D is perhaps TRBD2 (5 bases). The sequenced sample consisted of naive CD4+ T cells sorted from blood. Noted subset: CD45RA+ positively selected. This CDR3 is CASSFGVLAGRELFF. DNA for the CDR3: TGCGCCAGCAGCTTTGGGGTCCTGGCCGGGAGGGAGCTGTTTTTT.